These 24 T cell receptor beta chains were all obtained from the same sample, sequenced in a study of beta chain features in type 1 diabetes. Reverse transcribing all isolated RNA meant expressed TCRB transcripts were sequenced. The data were produced by immunoSEQ multiplex PCR, yet TCRdb's version contains in-frame clones alone and is incomplete. The data hold tens of thousands of clones, with roughly three fifths observed a single time. The specimen was Tregs from blood. The receptors come from a woman younger than 30 in good health.

This clone was recorded a few times. The gene calls are TRBV30 and TRBJ2-7; a possible D gene is TRBD1 (6 bases). Deletions cut 6 bases from V and 5 bases from J, with 20 bases between. The CDR3 contains 14 residues. Germline CDR1 GTSNPN, CDR2 SVGIG (reference sequence). The CDR3: CACKNRDRVDEQYF. CDR3 nucleotides: TGTGCCTGCAAAAACAGGGATAGGGTCGACGAGCAGTACTTC.

The chain uses TRBV6-1 and TRBJ1-1, with no clear D. Trimming removed 2 bases at V and 5 bases at J, with 9 bases between. The germline gives CDR1 MNHNS, CDR2 SASEGT. This CDR3 is built from 13 residues. The CDR3 sequence: CASSERERTEAFF. The CDR3 DNA sequence: TGTGCCAGCAGTGAAAGGGAGCGGACTGAAGCTTTCTTT.

V is TRBV2 and J is TRBJ2-1; tentatively, D is TRBD2 (6 bases). Germline V gives CDR1 SNHLY, CDR2 FYNNEI. Trimming removed 6 bases at V and 4 bases at J, with 13 bases between. This CDR3 has 14 residues. The CDR3 here is CASSKLEGYNEQFF. The CDR3 region has the DNA TGTGCCAGCAGCAAGCTGGAGGGTTACAATGAGCAGTTCTTC.

This clone was counted between two and nine times. The CDR3 nucleotides are TGCAGCGACCCCCGTATGAGCGGGAGGGCCCTCGGGCAGTACTTC. Translation: CSDPRMSGRALGQYF. The gene calls are TRBV29-1 and TRBJ2-7; 10 nucleotides line up with TRBD2. Germline-derived CDR1 and CDR2 are SQVTM and ANQGSEA. The CDR3 extends over 15 amino acids. The J segment lost 9 bases and the V segment lost 7 bases, leaving 18 bases of the junction unmatched.

CDR3 coding DNA: TGTGCCAGCAGCTTAGATCGGGCGGGCGCGGCCTACGAGCAGTACTTC. It encodes CASSLDRAGAAYEQYF. The chain employs TRBV11-2 and TRBJ2-7; tentative D call: TRBD2 (5 bases). Germline CDR1 and CDR2: SGHAT and FQNNGV. Trimming removed 0 bases at V and 2 bases at J, with 14 bases between. CDR3 length: 16 residues.

This chain's CDR3 is CASRLSGGAADTQYF. CDR3 bases: TGTGCCAGCAGATTAAGCGGGGGGGCCGCAGATACGCAGTATTTT. The chain has TRBV5-5 and TRBJ2-3; 10 bases map to TRBD2. The junction had 7 bases not matched to a gene; V was cut back by 5 bases and J by 4 bases. Germline-derived CDR1 and CDR2 are SGHKS and YYEKEE (reference sequence). CDR3 length equals 15 residues.

This clone occurred a few times. The gene calls are TRBV9 and TRBJ2-3, with a weak D call TRBD2 (5 bases). The CDR3 is 15 residues long. Germline V CDR1 and CDR2: SGDLS, YYNGEE. With 0 bases removed from V and 0 bases from J, the gap between germline ends came to 8 bases. The CDR3 DNA is TGTGCCAGCAGCGTAGGCGGGCCAAGCACAGATACGCAGTATTTT. Protein: CASSVGGPSTDTQYF.

J is TRBJ2-2 and V is TRBV7-9, with 10 bases lining up with TRBD2. After removal of 8 bases from V and 6 bases from J, the junction contained 6 bases not matched to a gene. Germline assignment: CDR1 SEHNR and CDR2 FQNEAQ (reference sequence). CDR3 size: 14 residues. This chain's CDR3 is CASVLAGYSGELFF. In nucleotides, the CDR3 is TGTGCCAGCGTACTAGCGGGGTACTCCGGGGAGCTGTTTTTT.

J is TRBJ1-2 and V is TRBV12-5; 7 bases agree with TRBD1. V was pared by 2 bases and J by 8 bases, with 5 bases of the junction left unmatched. The CDR3 is 13 amino acids. Per germline, CDR1 LGHNT and CDR2 FRNRAP. The CDR3 region is CASGLRQGGGYTF. Here the CDR3 DNA reads TGTGCTAGTGGTTTGAGACAGGGCGGCGGCTACACCTTC.

The V and J genes are TRBV5-5 and TRBJ1-3; 10 nucleotides line up with TRBD1. Germline trimming cut 5 bases from V and 2 bases from J; bases unmatched to any gene: 4. The V gene's germline CDR1 is SGHKS and CDR2 YYEKEE (reference sequence). The CDR3 runs 15 residues. The chain's CDR3 is CASSAGTGAGNTIYF. The CDR3 DNA is TGTGCCAGCAGTGCCGGGACAGGGGCTGGAAACACCATATATTTT.

J is TRBJ2-7 and V is TRBV5-6, with 9 bases identical to TRBD1. Germline lookup yields CDR1 SGHDT and CDR2 YYEEEE. With V trimmed by 1 base and J by 7 bases, 3 bases remained unmatched. CDR3 length: 13 residues. In DNA form, the CDR3 reads TGTGCCAGCAGCTTGCGGACAGGGGTTGAGCAGTACTTC. Protein sequence: CASSLRTGVEQYF.

V gene TRBV6-5 combines with J gene TRBJ2-2; 8 bases align to TRBD1. Germline CDR1 MNHEY, CDR2 SVGAGI. V gave up 6 bases and J gave up 7 bases; unmatched junction bases: 7. The CDR3 length is 14 residues. The DNA for the CDR3 is TGTGCCAGCAGCGGACAGGGCCGGGGCGGGGAGCTGTTTTTT. Translation gives CASSGQGRGGELFF.

The V and J genes are TRBV7-9 and TRBJ1-4; tentative D call: TRBD1 (5 bases). Germline V gene data show CDR1 as SEHNR and CDR2 as FQNEAQ (reference sequence). This CDR3 is 14 amino acids long. Trimming shortened V by 5 bases and J by 0 bases, and 7 bases separated the two germline ends. The chain's CDR3 is CASSRGATNEKLFF. CDR3 sequence (DNA): TGTGCCAGCAGCCGGGGGGCAACTAATGAAAAACTGTTTTTT.

This rearrangement joins TRBV25-1 to TRBJ1-1; 7 nucleotides line up with TRBD1. Trimming removed 3 bases from V and 0 bases from J; junction bases left unmatched: 7. This CDR3 contains 16 residues. CDR1 MGHDK and CDR2 SYGVNS come from the germline V gene. The CDR3, as DNA: TGTGCCAGCAGTGAGGCGGGACAGTACCTGAACACTGAAGCTTTCTTT. This sequence encodes CASSEAGQYLNTEAFF.

The chain combines TRBV7-9 with TRBJ1-1; no reliable D call. This CDR3 contains 15 residues. The V end lost 4 bases, the J end lost 3 bases, and 15 bases lay between the germline ends. The V gene's germline CDR1 is SEHNR and CDR2 FQNEAQ (reference sequence). CDR3 in amino acids: CASSSRLLRDTEAFF. The CDR3 bases are TGTGCCAGCAGCTCGCGACTACTAAGGGACACTGAAGCTTTCTTT.

The chain has TRBV7-9 and TRBJ2-2; D not resolved. This CDR3 has 14 residues. The ends were cut back, 1 base at V and 9 bases at J, with 12 bases in the middle. The germline V gene encodes CDR1 SEHNR and CDR2 FQNEAQ (reference sequence). CDR3 residues: CASSLEIGARELFF. In nucleotides, the CDR3 is TGTGCCAGCAGCTTAGAGATAGGAGCTCGGGAGCTGTTTTTT.

The table lists this clone with a few counts. This rearrangement joins TRBV11-1 to TRBJ2-2; D remains unclear. The germline CDR1 and CDR2 sequences are SGHAT and FQDESV (reference sequence). The length of the CDR3 is 15 residues. V shed 0 bases and J shed 2 bases, with 7 bases lying between them. CDR3 loop: CASSLARHNTGELFF. The CDR3 region has the DNA TGTGCCAGCAGCTTAGCGCGGCATAACACCGGGGAGCTGTTTTTT.

The rearrangement uses TRBV18 and TRBJ1-1; D unclear. The V and J ends lost 4 bases and 7 bases respectively, with 13 bases between them. CDR3 length equals 13 residues. In germline, CDR1 is KGHSH, CDR2 LQKENI. The CDR3, as DNA: TGTGCCAGCTCACAAGACACTTACGGTGAAGCTTTCTTT. Translating it yields CASSQDTYGEAFF.

This chain connects TRBV27 to TRBJ2-7; 8 positions agree with TRBD1. V lost 8 bases to trimming and J lost 0 bases; unmatched junction nucleotides: 15. The CDR3 covers 17 residues. Germline CDR1 MNHEY, CDR2 SMNVEV (reference sequence). The CDR3 coding sequence is TGTGCCAGCCGATTACCCATCCCGGGACAGGTCTCCTACGAGCAGTACTTC. Its protein is CASRLPIPGQVSYEQYF.

The chain is built from TRBV7-3 and TRBJ1-1; D might be TRBD1 (6 bases). Germline V lookup: CDR1 SGHTA, CDR2 FQGTGA. V dropped 5 bases and J dropped 1 base, with 8 bases sitting between them. This CDR3 is built from 13 residues. The CDR3 region has the DNA TGTGCCAGCAGCCTCAGGGGGAACACTGAAGCTTTCTTT. It codes for CASSLRGNTEAFF.

This chain links TRBV29-1 with TRBJ2-7, with a possible D match to TRBD1 (5 bases). The CDR3 loop spans 14 amino acids. Germline V gene lookup returns CDR1 SQVTM and CDR2 ANQGSEA. The V gene lost 4 bases and the J gene lost 3 bases, with 16 bases spanning the gap. The CDR3 region is CSVGDAGSRYEQYF. For the CDR3, the DNA is TGCAGCGTTGGAGATGCAGGGTCGCGCTACGAGCAGTACTTC.

CDR3 in amino acids: CSVLRNMETQYF. The CDR3 region has the DNA TGCAGCGTTCTGAGGAATATGGAGACCCAGTACTTC. The rearrangement links TRBV29-1 to TRBJ2-5, with unresolved D. The germline CDR1 and CDR2 sequences are SQVTM and ANQGSEA. V was clipped by 5 bases and J by 5 bases, with 12 bases between them. The CDR3 totals 12 residues. The variable domain in full, completed from reference TRBV29-1 and TRBJ2-5, reads SAVISQKPSRDICQRGTSLTIQCQVDSQVTMMFWYRQQPGQSLTLIATANQGSEATYESGFVIDKFPISRPNLTFSTLTVSNMSPEDSSIYLCSVLRNMETQYFGPGTRLLVL.

This rearrangement joins TRBV5-1 to TRBJ1-2, with D hard to call. Trimming shortened V by 2 bases and J by 8 bases, and 10 bases separated the two germline ends. Germline assignment: CDR1 SGHRS and CDR2 YFSETQ. The CDR3 runs to 12 residues. In nucleotides, the CDR3 is TGCGCCAGCAGCTTCTTCTCGGAGGGCTACACCTTC. This encodes CASSFFSEGYTF.

The chain combines TRBV7-3 with TRBJ1-1; tentative D call: TRBD1 (6 bases). From germline, CDR1 is SGHTA and CDR2 FQGTGA. Trimming left V 2 bases short and J 2 bases short, with 12 bases between. The CDR3 is 15 amino acids. The CDR3 here is CASSLGPGANTEAFF. The CDR3 DNA is TGTGCCAGCAGCTTAGGTCCAGGGGCAAACACTGAAGCTTTCTTT.